This is a list of T cell receptor beta chains from one sample in a study of T cells in Graves' hyperthyroidism and ophthalmopathy. TCRdb recomputed calls from the multiplex PCR reads with MiXCR, one row per CDR3 protein. The profile shows roughly 380,000 distinct CDR3 sequences, 14% of them singletons. Sequenced material: blood. These receptors all come from a woman aged 55-70 years with Graves' hyperthyroidism. Each CDR3 is given with its conserved first and last residue. Fields, in order: V gene, D gene, J gene, clone size, CDR3 protein, CDR3 DNA. The D gene is left open where the match is weak. The size entry is marked missing in some rows and otherwise reads once, few, many or a size class.

v_gene: TRBV6-1
d_gene: -
j_gene: TRBJ2-5
abundance: few
CDR3aa: CASSSPFTRAATQYF
CDR3nt: TGTGCCAGCAGTAGCCCATTTACAAGGGCGGCGACCCAGTACTTC

v_gene: TRBV6-5
d_gene: TRBD2
j_gene: TRBJ2-1
abundance: many
CDR3aa: CASSYSSGSRNEQFF
CDR3nt: TGTGCCAGCAGTTACTCTAGCGGGAGTAGGAATGAGCAGTTCTTC

v_gene: TRBV20-1
d_gene: -
j_gene: TRBJ1-1
abundance: many
CDR3aa: CSARGGFTEAFF
CDR3nt: TGCAGTGCGAGGGGCGGGTTCACTGAAGCTTTCTTT

v_gene: TRBV20-1
d_gene: -
j_gene: TRBJ2-4
abundance: few
CDR3aa: CSAGDTGRENIQYF
CDR3nt: TGCAGTGCTGGGGACACTGGGAGGGAAAACATTCAGTACTTC

v_gene: TRBV5-6
d_gene: -
j_gene: TRBJ2-7
abundance: many
CDR3aa: CASSTGEGEQYF
CDR3nt: TGTGCCAGCAGCACTGGTGAGGGAGAGCAGTACTTC

v_gene: TRBV24-1
d_gene: TRBD1
j_gene: TRBJ2-1
abundance: many
CDR3aa: CATSDPGQGQHNEQFF
CDR3nt: TGTGCCACCAGTGATCCCGGACAGGGCCAGCACAATGAGCAGTTCTTC

v_gene: TRBV10-2
d_gene: TRBD1
j_gene: TRBJ2-5
abundance: -
CDR3aa: CASSWTGVRETQYF
CDR3nt: TGCGCCAGCAGTTGGACAGGGGTCAGAGAGACCCAGTACTTC

v_gene: TRBV11-1
d_gene: TRBD1
j_gene: TRBJ2-7
abundance: -
CDR3aa: CASSSRDSLSYEQYF
CDR3nt: TGTGCCAGCAGCTCTCGGGACAGTCTCTCCTACGAGCAGTACTTC

v_gene: TRBV10-3
d_gene: -
j_gene: TRBJ2-1
abundance: many
CDR3aa: CAISDPGPDNEQFF
CDR3nt: TGTGCCATCAGTGATCCGGGACCAGACAATGAGCAGTTCTTC

v_gene: TRBV20-1
d_gene: -
j_gene: TRBJ1-2
abundance: -
CDR3aa: CSAPGQRQNYGYTF
CDR3nt: TGCAGTGCGCCTGGACAGAGACAAAACTATGGCTACACCTTC

v_gene: TRBV12-3/TRBV12-4
d_gene: TRBD1
j_gene: TRBJ2-3
abundance: many
CDR3aa: CASSSTGAEATDTQYF
CDR3nt: TGTGCCAGCAGTTCAACAGGGGCGGAGGCAACAGATACGCAGTATTTT

v_gene: TRBV6-6
d_gene: TRBD1
j_gene: TRBJ2-4
abundance: few
CDR3aa: CASSYAGGPLSITKNIQYF
CDR3nt: TGTGCCAGCAGTTACGCAGGGGGTCCCTTGTCTATAACCAAAAACATTCAGTACTTC

v_gene: TRBV5-1
d_gene: -
j_gene: TRBJ2-5
abundance: many
CDR3aa: CASSLNLVSVGRETQYF
CDR3nt: TGCGCCAGCAGCTTGAACCTCGTCAGCGTGGGACGGGAGACCCAGTACTTC

v_gene: TRBV19
d_gene: -
j_gene: TRBJ1-6
abundance: -
CDR3aa: CASTQGQGTNSPLHF
CDR3nt: TGTGCCAGTACCCAAGGCCAGGGAACGAATTCACCCCTCCACTTT

v_gene: TRBV10-3
d_gene: TRBD2
j_gene: TRBJ2-2
abundance: -
CDR3aa: CAIRGTSGTSNTGELFF
CDR3nt: TGTGCCATCAGAGGGACTAGCGGGACGTCGAACACCGGGGAGCTGTTTTTT

v_gene: TRBV3-1
d_gene: -
j_gene: TRBJ2-7
abundance: many
CDR3aa: CASSQGLNSYEQYF
CDR3nt: TGTGCCAGCAGCCAAGGACTAAACTCCTACGAGCAGTACTTC

v_gene: TRBV20-1
d_gene: TRBD2
j_gene: TRBJ2-7
abundance: many
CDR3aa: CSARDRLAGDEQYF
CDR3nt: TGCAGTGCTAGAGATCGACTAGCGGGAGACGAGCAGTACTTC

v_gene: TRBV5-4
d_gene: -
j_gene: TRBJ1-3
abundance: many
CDR3aa: CASSGGNTIYF
CDR3nt: TGTGCCAGCAGCGGGGGAAACACCATATATTTT

v_gene: TRBV10-3
d_gene: -
j_gene: TRBJ1-1
abundance: few
CDR3aa: CAIKDGYEAFF
CDR3nt: TGTGCCATCAAGGACGGTTATGAAGCTTTCTTT

v_gene: TRBV29-1
d_gene: -
j_gene: TRBJ2-2
abundance: -
CDR3aa: CSTQKYTGELFF
CDR3nt: TGCAGCACACAGAAATACACCGGGGAGCTGTTTTTT

v_gene: TRBV7-2
d_gene: -
j_gene: TRBJ2-3
abundance: few
CDR3aa: CASSLAGLLTDTQYF
CDR3nt: TGTGCCAGCAGCTTAGCGGGACTTCTGACAGATACGCAGTATTTT

v_gene: TRBV3-1
d_gene: -
j_gene: TRBJ2-5
abundance: many
CDR3aa: CASSRAGRETQYF
CDR3nt: TGTGCCAGCAGCCGTGCGGGTCGAGAGACCCAGTACTTC

v_gene: TRBV11-2
d_gene: TRBD2
j_gene: TRBJ2-5
abundance: -
CDR3aa: CASSLDPGTSGGGETQYF
CDR3nt: TGTGCCAGCAGCTTAGATCCCGGGACTAGCGGGGGGGGCGAGACCCAGTACTTC

v_gene: TRBV19
d_gene: -
j_gene: TRBJ1-1
abundance: few
CDR3aa: CASSSRQSEAFF
CDR3nt: TGTGCCAGTAGTAGCCGACAGTCTGAAGCTTTCTTT

v_gene: TRBV11-2
d_gene: -
j_gene: TRBJ2-3
abundance: many
CDR3aa: CASSRRPTDTQYF
CDR3nt: TGTGCCAGCAGCCGGCGGCCCACAGATACGCAGTATTTT

v_gene: TRBV12-3/TRBV12-4
d_gene: TRBD1
j_gene: TRBJ1-6
abundance: many
CDR3aa: CASRSNRGLFTPLHF
CDR3nt: TGTGCCAGCAGATCAAACAGGGGACTTTTTACACCCCTCCACTTT

v_gene: TRBV20-1
d_gene: TRBD2
j_gene: TRBJ2-3
abundance: -
CDR3aa: CSARDSGEAGGFTDTQYF
CDR3nt: TGCAGTGCTAGAGATTCTGGGGAAGCGGGAGGGTTCACAGATACGCAGTATTTT